This T cell receptor beta chain was captured in a study of cytomegalovirus exposure and HLA in healthy donors (dated by TCRdb to the late 2010s). For the wider study: An earlier analysis of roughly 570 of the donors reported 276 Gb of sequence data and 117 million unique TCR beta sequences obtained from 150 million to 200 million T cells. About 300 gigabases of sequencing data and approximately 85 million unique TCR sequences were included in an early release covering several hundred HLA-typed donors. Of the roughly 400 genotyped donors, roughly 80% fell in the genetic ancestry cluster associated with self-reported Caucasian donors. The study aimed to test whether cataloging public T cell receptors could reveal signatures of past pathogen exposure. Using immunosequencing, the study profiled T cell repertoires from approximately 700 subjects and related those repertoires to cytomegalovirus serostatus. Besides the first cohort of approximately 670 subjects, a separate validation cohort made up of some 110 different subjects was used. The study combined high-throughput TCR immunosequencing, statistical association of individual TCRs with disease status, and machine learning to predict cytomegalovirus infection status. To study patterns of TCR occurrence, a later analysis re-analyzed previously published TCR beta repertoires from under 750 donors and added high-resolution HLA genotyping. Rather than drawing on any new phenotypic data, the later analysis identified candidate immune exposures from TCR beta sequences and the way those sequences occurred across donors. An earlier analysis of 587 of the donors used high-throughput TCR beta sequencing to judge whether each TCR beta V gene segment behaved as functional or pseudogenic. Alongside the repertoire data, information on donor age, sex, ethnicity and CMV serostatus was compiled. In a later genetic analysis, genome-wide SNP genotypes for about 55% of the roughly 670 donors were used, and that subset was treated as a discovery cohort. Every discovery cohort repertoire had been produced on one sequencing platform. HLA typing included class I and class II loci at four-digit resolution. Typing coverage varied by locus: roughly 620-640 donors for A, B, C, DRB1 and DQB1; 500 to 550 for DQA1; approximately 570 for DPA1; 400 to 480 for DPB1. A handful of DR-DQ haplotypes were handled as single units for association and clustering because linkage in the cohort was strong. On average, 235,054 unique TCR beta nucleotide sequences were sequenced per donor among 398 genotyped donors of the cohort, with roughly 19% of those sequences being non-productive. Summary of the overall study and its limitations: In an earlier analysis of approximately 590 of the donors, most TCR beta V segments were observed in productive rearrangements about 90% or about 30% of the time, broadly matching IMGT annotations. In a later analysis, 15,000 to 20,000 TCR beta sequences were associated with specific HLA alleles at a false discovery rate of 0.05. In a later analysis, several top co-occurrence clusters were reported to appear linked to parvovirus B19, influenza, CMV and Epstein-Barr virus. In a later analysis, HLA-associated TCR beta chains were found to be more clonally expanded and to have lower generation probabilities than equally common non-associated chains. For the cohort, immune exposure information was limited to CMV serostatus. When HLA alleles, especially DR and DQ, strongly co-occurred, TCR associations were difficult to assign to individual alleles. Because some donors lacked HLA typing at each locus, the association tests relied only on the typed subset. The authors suggested that the approach could potentially be extended to other disease states and immunological phenotypes. According to a later genetic analysis, donors in an Asian-associated ancestry cluster had fewer N-insertions in productive TCRs than the approximately 670-donor mean. Because counts were too low, about 15 rarely observed V segments, including chromosome 9 orphons, were left out of the earlier analysis of roughly 600 of the donors. V-gene and J-gene trimming of TCR beta chains was associated with a missense DCLRE1C variant in a later genetic analysis, and the association was replicated in an independent cohort. Across donors, most TCR sequences were observed very rarely, whereas some public TCRs were present in many individuals. According to a later analysis, TCR association rates differed among HLA loci, with DRB1 alleles showing the most associated TCRs and HLA-C alleles showing the fewest. The study gave a list of roughly 150 TCR beta chains associated with cytomegalovirus. Most CMV-associated TCR beta chains appeared to be HLA-restricted in a later analysis, and the HLA associations seemed to be driven largely by CMV exposure. In both the original and validation cohorts, the classifier was reported to diagnose cytomegalovirus status with high specificity and sensitivity. A group of highly shared sequence variants was considered likely to be a technical artifact of the sequencing pipeline. In this cohort, only TCR beta chains were sequenced, and detectable features were limited by the absence of alpha or paired-chain data. In vitro tests confirmed that a few of the cytomegalovirus-associated TCR beta chains recognize cytomegalovirus antigens. Because the 87-base-pair reads could not distinguish some IMGT-functional V segments, including TRBV6-2 and TRBV6-3, those segments were excluded. Presence/absence analyses assumed roughly uniform sequencing depth across donors, an assumption that may not hold. A further reported finding was that TCR beta sequences accurately predicted the HLA-A and HLA-B alleles for most subjects in the first cohort. Correlated functional status among segregating V segments might be attributable to linkage disequilibrium, but an unknown experimental factor could not be ruled out.

Taken from the germline V gene (reference sequence), the CDR1 and CDR2 loops are SGHKS and YYEKEE. The CDR3, from cysteine to phenylalanine, totals 13 residues. The kept DNA is CDR3 alone, 39 bases in frame from the first base. V lost 4 bases and J lost 3 bases, and the count of bases not matched to a germline gene is 3. Preparation of the library involved the immunoSEQ multiplex PCR assay. For the multiplex PCR, a mixture combining 60 forward primers for TCR Vbeta segments and 13 reverse primers for TCR Jbeta segments was used. Amplification of the CDR3 region of rearranged TCR beta genes was performed with a multiplex PCR assay on genomic DNA. The amplified TCR beta libraries were sequenced on the Illumina HiSeq System as 87-base-pair reads. Under the source paper's analysis protocol: A later analysis tallied 75 million to 95 million unique TCR beta chains across the 666 repertoires, and 10 million to 11 million of those chains were shared by two or more donors. To remove PCR and sequencing errors, raw reads were error-corrected and collapsed into unique sequences using a nearest-neighbor algorithm that merged closely related sequences. V, D and J gene segments were assigned by aligning CDR3 sequences to IMGT reference sequences. Each retained sequence needed at least a six-nucleotide match to both a V gene segment and a J gene segment. Rearrangements were called productive when the CDR3 lacked stop codons and stayed in frame with V and J; all others were non-productive. Following IMGT convention, CDR3 was defined as the stretch from the second conserved V-encoded cysteine to the conserved J-encoded phenylalanine. The earlier analysis of about 530 of the donors excluded any sequence lacking an unambiguous match to a single V gene segment. In an earlier analysis of several hundred of the donors, V segments were called functional above 56.7% productive rearrangements and were called segregating when the between-donor standard deviation exceeded 5%. A statistical classification framework was developed to diagnose cytomegalovirus status using the catalog of TCR beta chain sequences. In a later analysis, TCR nucleotide sequences were compared against IMGT/GENE-DB human TR gene sequences so that V and J genes could be assigned. In a later analysis, CDR3 sequences and most-parsimonious VDJ recombination scenarios were assigned using the TCRdist pipeline. In a later analysis, every TCR beta chain was defined by the combination of its CDR3 amino acid sequence and its V-gene family, and reads without a unique V-gene family were dropped. To address suspected cross-contamination and a sequencing artifact, a later analysis removed approximately 600 highly shared, low-generation-probability nucleotide sequences. In a later analysis, a clonal expansion index was calculated for each public chain from normalized within-repertoire ranks of inferred template counts. A later analysis computed generation probabilities with a VDJ recombination model fitted to out-of-frame rearrangements, and checked the results against IGoR. In a later analysis, TCR-TCR, TCR-HLA and TCR-CMV co-occurrence was scored with hypergeometric tests, and a repertoire-size bias correction was applied to TCR pairs. False discovery rates were estimated in a later analysis by permuting HLA or CMV assignments 20 times. In a later analysis, co-occurring TCRs were grouped using DBSCAN, and TCRdist sequence similarity was added for clustering within HLA-allele-positive subsets. Co-occurrence clustering excluded repertoires with fewer than 30,000 or more than 120,000 public chains, plus five with anomalous nucleotide sharing. Here the immuneACCESS table is served through TCRdb, limited to in-frame sequences with V and J called. Missing clones are a known gap in these copies; in checked studies unresolved V genes cover under half, and the rest lacks a known reason. V, J and clone size derive from that table, while D and trimming were established from the DNA sequence. This sample holds some 200,000 clones; around 85% were observed only once. The ten largest clonotypes hold 3.8% of the sample.

The cohort consisted of hundreds of healthy bone marrow donors. Cohort members were all nominally healthy when sampled, although unrecorded immune exposures were likely present. The donor was CMV seronegative and was included in the group of 352 seronegative cohort members. A peripheral blood sample was collected from each donor, and TCR beta sequencing was performed on peripheral blood mononuclear cells. Genomic DNA was extracted from the blood cell samples with the Qiagen DNeasy Blood Extraction Kit. Turning to this clone: Its binding antigen is unknown. Base qualities are not recorded, but no much larger clone differs from it by a single base.

The sequence was obtained from a man aged 45-65 years in good health and CMV-seronegative. Recombination joined TRBV5-5 with TRBJ1-1, with 7 middle bases fitting TRBD1. The sequenced sample was PBMCs. The nucleotide sequence reads as follows: TGTGCCAGCAGCAAAACAGGGGACACTGAAGCTTTCTTT. The translation is CASSKTGDTEAFF.